Below, 9 T cell receptor beta chains from the same sample are listed, as sequenced in a study of blood T cell repertoires in COVID-19. Sequenced by immunoSEQ multiplex PCR; TCRdb stores in-frame clones only, minus some. The data contain hundreds of thousands of clones, over 75% of them singletons. Sequenced material: PBMCs or T cells enriched from blood (not recorded which). These receptor sequences come from a woman aged 40 to 50 who had recovered from COVID-19.

The chain combines TRBV19 with TRBJ2-3, with 7 bases that match TRBD1. The CDR3 is 15 residues long. The germline V gene has CDR1 LNHDA and CDR2 SQIVND (reference sequence). V lost 4 bases and J lost 1; bases outside the gene matches: 5. CDR3 protein: CASSRDSIGTDTQYF. The CDR3 nucleotides are TGTGCCAGTAGTAGGGACAGCATAGGCACAGATACGCAGTATTTT.

The rearrangement uses TRBV5-1 and TRBJ1-1; D gene uncertain. Deletions cut 5 bases from V and 2 bases from J, with 13 bases between. Germline V gene data show CDR1 as SGHRS and CDR2 as YFSETQ. The CDR3 covers 14 residues. CDR3 DNA sequence: TGCGCCAGCAGGGACGGAGGCAGAAACACTGAAGCTTTCTTT. It is translated as CASRDGGRNTEAFF.

The CDR3 coding sequence is TGCGCCAGCAGCTTGGGAGGGACAGCGTATCAGCCCCAGCATTTT. Protein: CASSLGGTAYQPQHF. This chain links TRBV5-1 with TRBJ1-5; 7 bases are a match to TRBD1. Losses at the gene ends were 0 bases for V and 5 bases for J; bases not matched to a gene: 5. CDR3 length: 15 residues. The germline V gene has CDR1 SGHRS and CDR2 YFSETQ.

The chain recombines TRBV2 with TRBJ1-6; 7 nucleotides align to TRBD1. V lost 6 bases to trimming and J lost 6 bases; unmatched junction nucleotides: 5. This CDR3 comprises 14 residues. Germline values: CDR1 SNHLY, CDR2 FYNNEI. The CDR3 region is CASSRGQLNSPLHF. CDR3 in DNA: TGTGCCAGCAGCCGGGGACAGCTTAATTCACCCCTCCACTTT. Combining the CDR3 with reference TRBV2 and TRBJ1-6 gives the whole variable domain EPEVTQTPSHQVTQMGQEVILRCVPISNHLYFYWYRQILGQKVEFLVSFYNNEISEKSEIFDDQFSVERPDGSNFTLKIRSTKLEDSAMYFCASSRGQLNSPLHFGNGTRLTVT.

The chain employs TRBV3-1 (or the pseudogene TRBV3-2) and TRBJ1-4, with 9 nucleotides matching TRBD1. The CDR3 sequence is 16 residues long. CDR1 is LGHDT and CDR2 is YNNKEL in the germline V gene (reference sequence). The V and J ends lost 2 bases and 4 bases, in that order; junction bases with no gene match: 5. The CDR3 spells CASSQSGGQGNEKLFF. CDR3 nucleotides: TGTGCCAGCAGCCAATCCGGGGGACAGGGTAATGAAAAACTGTTTTTT.

The J gene is TRBJ2-5, the V gene TRBV29-1, with TRBD2 matching 12 bases. The V gene end was trimmed by 5 bases and the J gene end by 5 bases; junction bases not matched to a gene: 6. CDR3 length: 14 residues. Germline CDR1 SQVTM, CDR2 ANQGSEA. CDR3 DNA: TGCAGCGTTTCTAGCGGGGGGGCCAGGGAGACCCAGTACTTC. Its translation is CSVSSGGARETQYF. The full variable domain, in which reference TRBV29-1 and TRBJ2-5 provide the parts outside the CDR3, is SAVISQKPSRDICQRGTSLTIQCQVDSQVTMMFWYRQQPGQSLTLIATANQGSEATYESGFVIDKFPISRPNLTFSTLTVSNMSPEDSSIYLCSVSSGGARETQYFGPGTRLLVL.

The chain joins TRBV15 to TRBJ2-1; 10 bases are shared with TRBD1. The CDR3 has 16 amino acids. Germline V gene lookup returns CDR1 LNHNV and CDR2 YYDKDF (reference sequence). The junction had 4 bases not matched to a gene; V was cut back by 1 base and J by 4 bases. The CDR3 nucleotides read TGTGCCACCAGCAGAGGGGACAGGGGAGATTACAATGAGCAGTTCTTC. It yields the protein CATSRGDRGDYNEQFF.

The chain joins TRBV11-3 to TRBJ1-2; TRBD1 aligns across 7 bases. This CDR3 comprises 17 residues. V lost 2 bases and J lost 2; bases outside the gene matches: 11. Germline CDR1 reads SGHNT; CDR2 reads YENEEA. Here the CDR3 reads CASSLNTGESINYGYTF. In DNA form, the CDR3 reads TGTGCCAGCAGCTTAAATACAGGGGAGTCGATAAACTATGGCTACACCTTC.

This clone came up once. This chain joins TRBV10-3 and TRBJ2-7; 7 nucleotides line up with TRBD2. The CDR3 has 14 residues. Germline CDR1 ENHRY, CDR2 SYGVKD. V shed 6 bases and J 1 base; nucleotides not matched to a gene: 6. In nucleotides, the CDR3 is TGTGCCATCAGGCCTAGCGGTCCTTCCTACGAGCAGTACTTC. Amino acids: CAIRPSGPSYEQYF.